A selection of T cell receptor beta chains follows, all from one sample in a study of vaccination and CD4 T cells after COVID-19. These receptors have no known antigen. A single record per CDR3 protein comes from TCRdb applying MiXCR to the PCR reads. The sample holds about 8,000 distinct CDR3 sequences, about half seen once. Sequencing used CD4+ T cells from blood, cultured in vitro. The receptors come from a human donor who had recovered from COVID-19. Both conserved end residues are part of each CDR3. Expanded clones get a size class; other rows say once, few or many, or leave the size out.

abundance | v_gene | CDR3aa
- | TRBV6-2/TRBV6-3 | CASSYLGPSGNTQYF
- | TRBV6-2/TRBV6-3 | CASSYSLGAPGANVLTF
- | TRBV30 | CACPGDRGVTGELFF
few | TRBV6-1 | CASSDYDYGYTF
once | TRBV20-1 | CSASSGFEQYF
- | TRBV7-8 | CASSPGQDFTDTQYF
- | TRBV9 | CASSARGTAPIIGDTQYF
few | TRBV15 | CATSRDSNYGYTF
- | TRBV6-1 | CASTSFGQSSPLHF
few | TRBV15 | CATRARFGLAGSTDTQYF
- | TRBV30 | CAWRGAMGFYGYTF
- | TRBV19 | CASSLPTSYEQYF
- | TRBV5-4 | CASSPEEGGHEQYF
once | TRBV7-8 | CASSLARSVTDTQYF
few | TRBV2 | CASSDFRNQPQHF
few | TRBV24-1 | CATSDPDSYAGGREDTQYF
few | TRBV27 | CASRPRQAFNQPQHF
- | TRBV6-2/TRBV6-3 | CASSYAYPGRNQPQHF
- | TRBV6-1 | CASSAQGPGIKYTF
few | TRBV6-2/TRBV6-3 | CASRATVYGYTF
- | TRBV24-1 | CATSDRTGAEAFF
- | TRBV6-2/TRBV6-3 | CASSPGWSGNIQYF
- | TRBV19 | CASRSGDTQYF
- | TRBV7-2 | CASSLGAYEQYF
- | TRBV11-3 | CASSLGSWYNEQFF
few | TRBV20-1 | CSVGHGETQYF
- | TRBV12-3/TRBV12-4 | CASRYADTQYF
- | TRBV7-8 | CASSSRPGTGVSFPDTQYF
- | TRBV6-2/TRBV6-3 | CASSLDRTSTNF
- | TRBV6-2/TRBV6-3 | CASSGTSWTVPPPVSEQYF